This section outlines one T cell receptor beta chain sequence together with its context. Its antigen remains unidentified. Base qualities are not provided; no much larger clone lies one nucleotide away. The CDR3 regions of human TCRbeta chains were analyzed by immunosequencing. On the study's bioinformatics: TCRs in the repertoires were matched against a reference library of SARS-CoV-2-specific TCRs that had been generated with the MIRA antigen-specificity platform. Breadth was defined as the fraction of unique TCRs that were SARS-CoV-2-associated. Depth was defined as the fraction of total T cells that were SARS-CoV-2-associated. Each spike-specific TCR was assigned to its reactive spike region and to a CD4 or CD8 class using the MIRA data. Log10-transformed breadth and depth values were compared by one-way ANOVA with Sidak's multiple comparisons tests. TCRdb mirrors the immuneACCESS table, restricted to in-frame sequences. Some clones are absent from its copies; in checked studies, under half trace to an unresolved V gene, and the reason for the others is unknown. Clone size and V and J calls were adopted from that table, with D and trimming inferred from the DNA. This sample comprises 85,000 or so clones, more than 70% of them detected only once. About 6% of the sample rests with the top ten.

This specimen comes from a study of T cell responses to AZD1222 COVID-19 vaccine (dated by TCRdb to the early 2020s). As for the study more broadly: TCR sequencing covered fewer than 250 trial participants: about 210 given two doses of AZD1222 and approximately 26 given two doses of MenACWY control vaccine. Trial participants were enrolled by age into subgroups of 18-55, 56-69 and 70-plus years, and around 150, 28 and 57 TCR-sequenced participants, respectively, were included in these subgroups. Study-wide findings and limitations: After two AZD1222 doses, spike-specific TCR breadth and depth were significantly higher than at day 0 and than in MenACWY recipients. Participants were mostly white British, with more females than males. The authors suggested clonal diversity may have been underestimated. Because no day 14 peak-response samples were available, the repertoires could be characterized only after the peak T cell response. Epitopes outside the regions mutated in the B.1.351 and B.1.1.7 variants were reportedly recognized by nearly half of the unique spike-specific TCRs. Conclusions about previously exposed vaccinees are limited because only six or seven AZD1222 recipients were SARS-CoV-2 seropositive at baseline. CD4 TCRs associated with the vaccine covered the entire spike protein, and the dominant responses were in regions 160-218 and 743-854. In the small 56-69-year group, the increase in depth fell short of significance, most likely because of low power.

What the time point label conveys for this sample: about 28 days (+/-7) after the second vaccine dose. Because spike-specific TCR depth and breadth did not differ between the two schedules, AZD1222 recipients who got a second dose at roughly 4 weeks were pooled with those who got a second dose at roughly 12 weeks. Vaccinee samples came from UK trials COV001 and COV002, including a single-blind randomized controlled phase 2/3 trial of AZD1222 (ChAdOx1 nCoV-19) in healthy adults. For TCRbeta chain sequencing, PBMC samples from trial participants were taken at day 0 and at day 28 after the second dose. The V and J ends are trimmed by 6 bases and 1 base, leaving 13 bases between them. The CDR3 contains 14 residues, cysteine and phenylalanine counted. Solely the CDR3 DNA is kept, with 42 bases framed from the first base. Looking up the germline V gene yields CDR1 MNHEY and CDR2 SVGAGI.

The TCR sequence derives from an adult who received the AZD1222 COVID-19 vaccine. Sequencing was performed on peripheral blood, taken 28 days after the second AZD1222 dose. The rearrangement joined TRBV6-5 to TRBJ2-7, with TRBD2 as a weak D call on 6 bases. The DNA reads TGTGCCAGCAGACACAACGGGAGATCCTACGAGCAGTACTTC. The encoded protein is CASRHNGRSYEQYF.